Described below is a single T cell receptor (beta chain) sequence and its context. Its antigen remains unknown. This sample was taken from a study of cytomegalovirus exposure and HLA in healthy donors. Amplification used 60 Vbeta primers and 13 Jbeta primers. Assay used: immunoSEQ multiplex PCR; TCRdb lists only in-frame clones, some missing. The table lists 200,000 to 300,000 clones, 81% of them singletons. The trim removed 2 bases at V and 4 bases at J, leaving 2 bases unmatched. The CDR3 loop spans 15 amino acids. Looked up from germline, CDR1 is MDHEN and CDR2 is SYDVKM. Overall study findings and caveats: Later on, an analysis found that several of the most significant clusters appeared to be linked to common viral pathogens, which included parvovirus B19. For TCR beta chains, V- and J-gene trimming was later linked to a missense DCLRE1C variant.

This chain connects TRBV28 to TRBJ2-3; 11 bases agree with TRBD2. Sequencing was done on a sample of PBMCs. This clonotype was sampled from a woman aged 55-70 years in good health and CMV-seropositive. The CDR3 DNA is TGTGCCAGCAGTTTAGCGGGACTAGCGGCAGATACGCAGTATTTT. Encoded protein: CASSLAGLAADTQYF.